The 17 T cell receptor beta chains below were found in one sample sequenced in a study of blood T cell repertoires in COVID-19 (TCRdb year 2020). The protocol used for the library was the immunoSEQ multiplex PCR assay. TCRdb took over this immuneACCESS table, retaining in-frame rearrangements with V and J assigned. Such tables are incomplete; in checked studies, under half of the missing clones stem from an unresolved V gene, and the remainder is unexplained. Recorded for this sample are 140,000 to 150,000 clones; around 73% of them occurred a single time. The ten largest account for around 5.5% of the sample. The sample was PBMCs or T cells enriched from blood (not recorded which). All receptors derive from a woman between 50 and 59 years old who had recovered from COVID-19.

This chain uses TRBV28 with TRBJ1-2; 8 bases map to TRBD1. The trim removed 6 bases at V and 7 bases at J, leaving 10 bases unmatched. Per germline, CDR1 MDHEN and CDR2 SYDVKM. The CDR3 contains 14 residues. CDR3 region: CASSTPTGVGGYTF. Written as DNA, the CDR3 is TGTGCCAGCAGCACCCCGACAGGGGTGGGTGGCTACACCTTC.

On this clone itself: A read error may account for a junction end that differs from germline. The chain is built from TRBV7-2 and TRBJ1-5; a possible D gene is TRBD1 (6 bases). The CDR3 length is 12 residues. Germline loops: CDR1 SGHTA, CDR2 FQGNSA. CDR3 sequence: CASSWGGQGPSF. The CDR3 nucleotides are TGTGCCAGCAGCTGGGGGGGGCAGGGGCCTTCCTTT.

This clone was recorded a few times. The chain recombines TRBV5-1 with TRBJ2-7; D possibly corresponds to TRBD1 (6 bases). The V gene lost 3 bases and the J gene lost 2 bases, with 15 bases spanning the gap. Germline V gives CDR1 SGHRS, CDR2 YFSETQ. The length of the CDR3 is 15 residues. The CDR3 sequence is CASSSTGLSTYEQYF. CDR3 coding DNA: TGCGCCAGCAGCTCAACAGGGCTTTCCACCTACGAGCAGTACTTC.

A few counts support this clone. The chain uses TRBV5-1 and TRBJ2-5; TRBD2 matches 11 bases. This CDR3 comprises 17 residues. The germline gives CDR1 SGHRS, CDR2 YFSETQ. V was pared by 0 bases and J by 2 bases, with 6 bases of the junction left unmatched. In DNA form, the CDR3 reads TGCGCCAGCAGCTTGGTCCTAGCGGGGGGTATACAAGAGACCCAGTACTTC. Translation gives CASSLVLAGGIQETQYF.

V and J are TRBV11-2 and TRBJ1-4; D is unresolved. The CDR3 sequence is 15 residues long. V was pared by 6 bases and J by 1 base, with 12 bases between. Per the germline V gene, CDR1 is SGHAT and CDR2 is FQNNGV. CDR3 loop: CASRSPGRTNEKLFF. The CDR3, as DNA: TGTGCCAGCAGAAGTCCGGGAAGAACTAATGAAAAACTGTTTTTT. The full variable domain, rest sourced from reference TRBV11-2 and TRBJ1-4, is EAGVAQSPRYKIIEKRQSVAFWCNPISGHATLYWYQQILGQGPKLLIQFQNNGVVDDSQLPKDRFSAERLKGVDSTLKIQPAKLEDSAVYLCASRSPGRTNEKLFFGSGTQLSVL.

The CDR3 loop is CASSTGTALEEGYTF. The CDR3 coding sequence is TGTGCCAGCAGCACCGGGACAGCCCTTGAAGAGGGCTACACCTTC. This chain uses TRBV5-8 with TRBJ1-2, with 7 bases that match TRBD1. From germline, CDR1 is SGHTS and CDR2 YDEGEE. Unmatched junction bases numbered 14, after V lost 4 bases and J lost 8 bases. The CDR3 runs 15 residues. The complete variable domain, with remaining parts taken from reference TRBV5-8 and TRBJ1-2, reads EAGVTQSPTHLIKTRGQQATLRCSPISGHTSVYWYQQALGLGLQFLLWYDEGEERNRGNFPPRFSGRQFPNYSSELNVNALELEDSALYLCASSTGTALEEGYTFGSGTRLTVV.

The V gene is TRBV28, the J gene TRBJ1-2; D possibly corresponds to TRBD1 (6 bases). Trimming removed 5 bases from V and 4 bases from J, with 11 bases in between. CDR1 MDHEN and CDR2 SYDVKM come from the germline V gene. This CDR3 comprises 13 residues. CDR3 DNA sequence: TGTGCCAGCAGTCCACAGGGTATCTATGGCTACACCTTC. It yields the protein CASSPQGIYGYTF.

The V and J genes are TRBV7-6 and TRBJ1-1; 9 bases match TRBD1. The germline gives CDR1 SGHVS, CDR2 FNYEAQ. V trimming: 1 base; J trimming: 4 bases; junction bases outside the gene matches: 7. CDR3 length equals 16 residues. The CDR3 reads CASSLGGTGYSTEAFF. CDR3 nucleotides: TGTGCCAGCAGCTTAGGCGGGACAGGGTACTCCACTGAAGCTTTCTTT.

This chain connects TRBV4-2 to TRBJ2-3; 13 nucleotides agree with TRBD2. Germline assignment: CDR1 LGHNA and CDR2 YNFKEQ. The CDR3 is 20 residues long. The ends lost 0 bases at V and 6 bases at J; junction bases unmatched: 15. This CDR3 is CASSQELRTSGGRRGDTQYF. The DNA of the CDR3 is TGTGCCAGCAGCCAAGAGCTACGGACTAGCGGGGGTAGGCGGGGCGATACGCAGTATTTT.

This chain links TRBV27 with TRBJ1-1; D is unclear. The CDR3 sequence is 12 residues long. The V gene lost 5 bases and the J gene lost 11 bases, with 15 bases spanning the gap. CDR1 is MNHEY, CDR2 SMNVEV, per germline (reference sequence). The CDR3 region is CASSPGWQSAFF. DNA for the CDR3: TGTGCCAGCAGTCCGGGGTGGCAGTCGGCTTTCTTT.

This clone was seen a few times. This chain connects TRBV15 to TRBJ1-4, with D hard to call. V was cut by 3 bases and J by 8 bases, with 16 bases left in between. The CDR3 has 15 amino acids. Germline CDR1 and CDR2: LNHNV and YYDKDF (reference sequence). This chain's CDR3 is CATSRIFGEDEKLFF. For the CDR3, the DNA is TGTGCCACCAGCAGGATCTTCGGGGAGGACGAAAAACTGTTTTTT.

The rearrangement links TRBV6-4 to TRBJ2-7, with D possibly TRBD2 on 6 matching bases. Germline values: CDR1 MRHNA, CDR2 SNTAGT. V was pared by 8 bases and J by 1 base, with 15 bases between. The CDR3 loop spans 14 amino acids. For the CDR3, the DNA is TGTGCCAGCTTAATCGGAGGGGAATCCTACGAGCAGTACTTC. Translated: CASLIGGESYEQYF.

The chain links TRBV2 to TRBJ2-1; 10 bases agree with TRBD1. The CDR3 runs 15 residues. The junction had 6 bases not matched to a gene; V was cut back by 6 bases and J by 4 bases. Germline CDR1 is SNHLY and CDR2 is FYNNEI. The CDR3 here is CASRTRDRGYNEQFF. The CDR3, as DNA: TGTGCCAGCAGAACCCGGGACAGGGGATACAATGAGCAGTTCTTC.

This rearrangement joins TRBV7-2 to TRBJ1-2; tentative D call: TRBD1 (5 bases). The CDR3 has 13 amino acids. Deletions cut 4 bases from V and 6 bases from J, with 12 bases between. Germline CDR1 and CDR2: SGHTA and FQGNSA. CDR3 amino acids: CASSSPGSHGYTF. Written as DNA, the CDR3 is TGTGCCAGCAGCTCCCCAGGGTCTCATGGCTACACCTTC.

J is TRBJ1-1 and V is TRBV7-3; no reliable D call. V lost 5 bases and J 4 bases, leaving 11 bases between the germline ends. This CDR3 comprises 13 residues. The germline CDR1 and CDR2 sequences are SGHTA and FQGTGA. As DNA, the CDR3 is TGTGCCAGCAGCGGAGGGTTGGTCACTGAAGCTTTCTTT. Residues: CASSGGLVTEAFF.

The chain is built from TRBV20-1 and TRBJ2-3, with D perhaps matching TRBD2 (6 bases). V was trimmed by 3 bases and J by 1 base, leaving 11 bases between them. Germline CDR1 DFQATT, CDR2 SNEGSKA (reference sequence). CDR3 length equals 14 residues. CDR3 sequence: CSASSRGGTDTQYF. The CDR3 region has the DNA TGCAGTGCTAGTTCCCGCGGGGGCACAGATACGCAGTATTTT.

This sequence joins TRBV27 and TRBJ2-3; 8 positions match TRBD2. This CDR3 comprises 20 residues. J lost 0 bases, V lost 4 bases, and 18 bases had no gene match. CDR1 is MNHEY and CDR2 is SMNVEV in the germline V gene (reference sequence). The CDR3: CASSSKSTTGLGFSTDTQYF. The CDR3 coding sequence is TGTGCCAGCAGTTCGAAATCCACAACGGGACTAGGGTTTAGCACAGATACGCAGTATTTT.